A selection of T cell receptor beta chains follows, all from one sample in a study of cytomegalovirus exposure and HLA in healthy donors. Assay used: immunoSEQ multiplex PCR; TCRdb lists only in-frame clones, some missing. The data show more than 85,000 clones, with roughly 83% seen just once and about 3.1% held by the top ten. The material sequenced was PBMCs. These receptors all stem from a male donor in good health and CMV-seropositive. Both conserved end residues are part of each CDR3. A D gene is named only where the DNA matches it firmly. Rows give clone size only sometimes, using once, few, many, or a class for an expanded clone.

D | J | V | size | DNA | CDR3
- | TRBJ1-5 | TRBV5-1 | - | TGCGCCAGCAGCATGGCGGGGGGGCCCCAGCATTTT | CASSMAGGPQHF
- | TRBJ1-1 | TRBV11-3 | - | TGTGCCAGCAGCTTCTATGCAGGGCCGGCCACTGAAGCTTTCTTT | CASSFYAGPATEAFF
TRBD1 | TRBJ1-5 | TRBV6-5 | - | TGTGCCAGCAGACTGACAGGGTCCAATCAGCCCCAGCATTTT | CASRLTGSNQPQHF
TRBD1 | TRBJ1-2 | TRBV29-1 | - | TGCAGCGTTGAAGCAGGGGGTCGGGGCTACACCTTC | CSVEAGGRGYTF
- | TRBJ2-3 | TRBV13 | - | TGTGCCAGCAGCTTAGTCGGGGCCAGGGGAGATACGCAGTATTTT | CASSLVGARGDTQYF
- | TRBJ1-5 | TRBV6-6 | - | TGTGCCAGCACCCTGATGAGCGGGCAGCCCCAGCATTTT | CASTLMSGQPQHF
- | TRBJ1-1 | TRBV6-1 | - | TGTGCCACCTCAGGTCGAACTGAAGCTTTCTTT | CATSGRTEAFF
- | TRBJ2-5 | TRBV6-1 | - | TGTGCCAGCAGTCCCGGAGGGGGCGCAGAGACCCAGTACTTC | CASSPGGGAETQYF
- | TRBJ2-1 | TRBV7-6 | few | TGTGCCAGCAGCTTAGTGGGCAGGGGAGATGAGCAGTTCTTC | CASSLVGRGDEQFF
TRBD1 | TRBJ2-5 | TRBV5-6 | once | TGTGCCAGCAGCGGCGGGACAGGGCCCCACGAGACCCAGTACTTC | CASSGGTGPHETQYF
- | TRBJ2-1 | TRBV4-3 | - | TGCGCCAGCAGCCAAGCCCGGGGCTCCTACAATGAGCAGTTCTTC | CASSQARGSYNEQFF
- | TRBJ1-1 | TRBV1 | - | TGCACCAGCAGCCGCCCTACAGGGGGCGCCTCCCTGAACACTGAAGCTTTCTTT | CTSSRPTGGASLNTEAFF
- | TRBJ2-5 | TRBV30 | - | TGTGCCTGGAGTGCAAGGAGGATAAGCGAAGGAGTAGAGACCCAGTACTTC | CAWSARRISEGVETQYF
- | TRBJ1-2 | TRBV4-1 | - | TGCGCCAGCAGCCAAGGGACACTGAAGGCTGGCTACACCTTC | CASSQGTLKAGYTF
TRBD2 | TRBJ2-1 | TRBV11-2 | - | TGTGCCAGCAGCTTGGGAGGCGGGAGCTCCTACAATGAGCAGTTCTTC | CASSLGGGSSYNEQFF
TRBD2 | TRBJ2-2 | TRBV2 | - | TGTGCCAGCAGAGGGGGACTAGCGGGGACCGGGGAGCTGTTTTTT | CASRGGLAGTGELFF
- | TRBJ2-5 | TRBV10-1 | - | TGCGCCAGCGCTGGGACTTTAGGCAACGAGACCCAGTACTTC | CASAGTLGNETQYF
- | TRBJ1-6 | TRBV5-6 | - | TGTGCCAGCAGCTTGGGTGGGGGGTGGACGGGTTCACCCCTCCACTTT | CASSLGGGWTGSPLHF
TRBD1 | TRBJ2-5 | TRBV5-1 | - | TGCGCCAGCAGCGGGGACAGGGGCGGGACCCAGTACTTC | CASSGDRGGTQYF
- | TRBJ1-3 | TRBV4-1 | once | TGCGCCAGCAGCCAACTACAGGTATCTGGAAACACCATATATTTT | CASSQLQVSGNTIYF